This T cell receptor (beta chain) was profiled in a study of read filtering for tumor transcriptome and immune sequencing. Comments on this clonotype: A read error may produce the germline difference seen at one junction end.

This library used approximately 370 ng RNA and molecular barcoded adaptors spanning alpha/delta and beta/gamma chains. TCRdb re-called the reads through MiXCR, storing one row per CDR3 protein. Of roughly 49,000 distinct CDR3 sequences in the sample, less than 20% were seen once. The CDR3 runs 14 residues. The sequence was obtained from a donor at least 40 years old with multiple myeloma. Material for sequencing was a population of CD138-negative cells sorted from bone marrow. The V call is TRBV12-3 or TRBV12-4, the J call TRBJ1-1, with 7 nucleotides matching TRBD1. The CDR3 nucleotides read TGTGCCAGCAATCCACCCACAGGGGACACTGAAGTTTTCTTT. This encodes CASNPPTGDTEVFF.